Below are 4 T cell receptor beta chains sequenced from a single sample in a study of blood T cell repertoires in COVID-19. Using immunoSEQ multiplex PCR, the repertoire was profiled, and TCRdb retains in-frame clones only, with some absent. Among 85,000 to 130,000 clones listed, around 87% were seen once. Input material: peripheral blood. The receptors were sampled from a man in his fifties with acute or convalescent COVID-19.

The V and J genes are TRBV24-1 and TRBJ2-5; 7 positions match TRBD1. Trimming removed 4 bases from V and 2 bases from J; junction bases left unmatched: 3. This CDR3 comprises 14 residues. The germline CDR1 and CDR2 sequences are KGHDR and SFDVKD. In nucleotides, the CDR3 is TGTGCCACCAGTGAAGGGGGACAGCAAGAGACCCAGTACTTC. Its protein is CATSEGGQQETQYF.

The V and J genes are TRBV6-5 and TRBJ1-5; TRBD1 agrees at 8 bases. This CDR3 is built from 16 residues. The germline gives CDR1 MNHEY, CDR2 SVGAGI. With 4 bases clipped from V and 0 bases from J, the junction kept 5 bases outside the gene matches. CDR3 sequence (DNA): TGTGCCAGCAGTTCGAGACAGGGGCATAGCAATCAGCCCCAGCATTTT. Translated: CASSSRQGHSNQPQHF.

The chain is built from TRBV19 and TRBJ2-7, with TRBD1 identical over 9 bases. V lost 7 bases and J lost 4; bases outside the gene matches: 11. The CDR3 is made up of 15 amino acids. CDR1 and CDR2 from the germline V gene are LNHDA and SQIVND (reference sequence). The chain's CDR3 is CASIPGGQGMYEQYF. CDR3 DNA sequence: TGTGCCAGTATCCCGGGGGGACAGGGTATGTACGAGCAGTACTTC. Full variable domain (missing parts from reference TRBV19 and TRBJ2-7): DGGITQSPKYLFRKEGQNVTLSCEQNLNHDAMYWYRQDPGQGLRLIYYSQIVNDFQKGDIAEGYSVSREKKESFPLTVTSAQKNPTAFYLCASIPGGQGMYEQYFGPGTRLTVT.

CDR3 DNA: TGCAGCGTTGCAGTTAACTATGGCTACACCTTC. Amino acids: CSVAVNYGYTF. The rearrangement uses TRBV29-1 and TRBJ1-2, with D hard to call. V gave up 4 bases and J gave up 1 base, with 4 bases separating them. The CDR3 has 11 residues. Germline lookup yields CDR1 SQVTM and CDR2 ANQGSEA.